This TCR beta chain emerged from a study of radiotherapy plus CTLA-4 blockade in lung cancer. Study-wide findings and caveats: Reports state that early shifts in blood T cell clones, with interferon-beta, best predicted response. The study found tumor-derived TCR clones expanded in blood after radiotherapy plus ipilimumab.

This clone was counted only a few times. Its specificity is unknown. Method: immunoSEQ multiplex PCR; TCRdb's copy keeps in-frame clones and lacks some. The table shows 86,000 or so clones, with 60% to 85% occurring only once. Enrolled patients, whose metastatic non-small-cell lung cancer was chemo-refractory, received focal radiation plus CTLA-4 blockade with ipilimumab. The length of the CDR3 is 15 residues. Looked up from germline, CDR1 is SGHTA and CDR2 is FQGNSA. V shed 2 bases and J shed 5 bases, with 13 bases lying between them. The sequence was obtained from a human donor with non-small cell lung cancer who had a partial response to radiotherapy plus ipilimumab. Some clones in this sample may be carry-over from other donors' samples. This material consisted of peripheral blood, taken from a patient treated with radiotherapy plus ipilimumab. V and J are TRBV7-2 and TRBJ2-1, with D maybe TRBD1 (6 bases). The CDR3 DNA follows: TGTGCCAGCAGCTTACTGGGGACAAGAAACAATGAGCAGTTCTTC. Translation gives CASSLLGTRNNEQFF.